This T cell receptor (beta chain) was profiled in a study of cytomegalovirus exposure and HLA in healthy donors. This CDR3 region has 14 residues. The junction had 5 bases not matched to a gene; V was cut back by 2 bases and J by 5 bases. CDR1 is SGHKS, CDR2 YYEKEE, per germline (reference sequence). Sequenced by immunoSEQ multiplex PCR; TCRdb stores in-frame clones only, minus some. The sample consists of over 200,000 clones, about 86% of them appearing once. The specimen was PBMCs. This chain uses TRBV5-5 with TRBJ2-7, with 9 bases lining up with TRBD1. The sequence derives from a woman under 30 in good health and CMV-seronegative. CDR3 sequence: CASSFLQGAHEQYF. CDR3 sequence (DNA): TGTGCCAGCAGCTTTCTACAGGGGGCCCACGAGCAGTACTTC.